This T cell receptor beta chain was recovered during a study of human T cells and chemical hapten exposure. Overall study: During the approximately 25-week study period, patients had diphenylcyclopropenone applied to the scalp every week. Reading of the patch tests, which applied 0.01% DPC to the upper back, occurred at 6 days. Overall study findings and caveats: Following DPC sensitization, TCRs present above 1 in 1000 frequency showed no change.

Time point described: patch test 2, 6 weeks after DPC sensitization. Treatment denoted: therapeutic diphenylcyclopropenone sensitization with weekly scalp DPC. Sample donors consisted of patients with alopecia, aged 18 to 70 years, who were suitable for DPC. Trimming at V came to 6 bases and at J to 3 bases, leaving 5 bases not matched to a gene. Germline loops: CDR1 MNHEY, CDR2 SMNVEV (reference sequence). The CDR3 sequence is 15 residues long. TCRdb recomputed calls from the RACE reads with MiXCR, one row per CDR3 protein. The sample records some 84,000 distinct CDR3 sequences, more than 9% being singletons. Of note for this clonotype: Its cognate antigen is unknown.

Sequences were derived from whole blood, sampled in connection with sensitization to the hapten diphenylcyclopropenone (DPC). The V and J genes are TRBV27 and TRBJ1-4; 9 nucleotides agree with TRBD1. The receptor was derived from a woman between 45 and 60 years old with alopecia areata. Some clones in this sample may be carry-over from other donors' samples. The CDR3 DNA reads as TGTGCCAGCAGCCGCCGGGACAGGGCTAATGAAAAACTGTTTTTT. Protein sequence: CASSRRDRANEKLFF.